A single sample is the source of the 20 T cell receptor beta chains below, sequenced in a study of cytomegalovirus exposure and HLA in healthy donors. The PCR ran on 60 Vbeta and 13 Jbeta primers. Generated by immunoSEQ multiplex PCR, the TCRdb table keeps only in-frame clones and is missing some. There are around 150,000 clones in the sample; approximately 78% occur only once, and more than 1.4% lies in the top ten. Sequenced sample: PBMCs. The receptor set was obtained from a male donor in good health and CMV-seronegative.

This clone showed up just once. The CDR3 region has the DNA TGTGCCTGGAGTCAGGGGTCCCGGACAGTTCCCTACGAGCAGTACTTC. It encodes CAWSQGSRTVPYEQYF. The chain has TRBV30 and TRBJ2-7; possible D gene TRBD1, 6 bases. This CDR3 comprises 16 residues. Trimming took 2 bases from V and 2 from J, leaving 19 bases between them. The germline gives CDR1 GTSNPN, CDR2 SVGIG (reference sequence).

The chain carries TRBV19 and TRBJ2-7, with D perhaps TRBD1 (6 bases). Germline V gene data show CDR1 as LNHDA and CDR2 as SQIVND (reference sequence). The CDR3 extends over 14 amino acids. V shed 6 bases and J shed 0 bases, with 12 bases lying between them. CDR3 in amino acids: CASREDRSSYEQYF. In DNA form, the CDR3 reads TGTGCCAGTAGGGAAGACAGGAGCTCCTACGAGCAGTACTTC.

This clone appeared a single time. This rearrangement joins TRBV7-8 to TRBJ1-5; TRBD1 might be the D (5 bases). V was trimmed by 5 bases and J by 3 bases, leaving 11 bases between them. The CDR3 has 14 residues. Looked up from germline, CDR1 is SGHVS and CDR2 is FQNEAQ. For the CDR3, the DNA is TGTGCCAGCAGCGGCGCCAGGGACAATCAGCCCCAGCATTTT. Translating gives CASSGARDNQPQHF.

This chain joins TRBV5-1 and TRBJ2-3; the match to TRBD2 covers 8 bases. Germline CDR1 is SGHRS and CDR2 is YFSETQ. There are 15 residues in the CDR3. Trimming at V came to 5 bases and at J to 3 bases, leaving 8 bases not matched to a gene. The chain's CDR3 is CASRPWSSGTDTQYF. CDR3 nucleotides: TGCGCCAGCAGACCATGGTCTAGCGGGACAGATACGCAGTATTTT.

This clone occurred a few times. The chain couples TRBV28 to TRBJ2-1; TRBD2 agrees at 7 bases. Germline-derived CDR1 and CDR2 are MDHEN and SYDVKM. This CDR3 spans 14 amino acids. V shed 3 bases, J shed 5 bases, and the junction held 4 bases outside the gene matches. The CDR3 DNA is TGTGCCAGCAGTTTCGGGAGGCCCCACAATGAGCAGTTCTTC. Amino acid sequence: CASSFGRPHNEQFF.

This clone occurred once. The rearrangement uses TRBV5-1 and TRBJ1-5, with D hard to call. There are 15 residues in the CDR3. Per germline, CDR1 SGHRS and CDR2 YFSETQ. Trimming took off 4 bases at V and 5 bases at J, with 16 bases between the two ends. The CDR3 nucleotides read TGCGCCAGCAGCCGAGAACCGGGTTCCCATCAGCCCCAGCATTTT. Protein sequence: CASSREPGSHQPQHF.

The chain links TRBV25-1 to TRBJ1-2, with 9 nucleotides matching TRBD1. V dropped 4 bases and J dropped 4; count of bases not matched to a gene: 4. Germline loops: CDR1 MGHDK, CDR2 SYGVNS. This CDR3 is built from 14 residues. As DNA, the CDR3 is TGTGCCAGCAGTGGGGGGACAGGGATCTATGGCTACACCTTC. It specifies CASSGGTGIYGYTF.

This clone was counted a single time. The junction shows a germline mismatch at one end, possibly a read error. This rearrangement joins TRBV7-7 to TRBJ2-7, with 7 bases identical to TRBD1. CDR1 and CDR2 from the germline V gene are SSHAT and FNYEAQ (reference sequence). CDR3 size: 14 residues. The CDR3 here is CASSLEQGNYEQYF. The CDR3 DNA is TGTGCTAGCAGCTTAGAACAGGGGAACTACGAGCAGTACTTC.

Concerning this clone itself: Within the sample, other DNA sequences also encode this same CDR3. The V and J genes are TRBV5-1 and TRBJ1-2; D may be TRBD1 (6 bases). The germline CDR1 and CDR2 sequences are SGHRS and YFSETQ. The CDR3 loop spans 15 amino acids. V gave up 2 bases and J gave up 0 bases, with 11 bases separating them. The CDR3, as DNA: TGCGCCAGCAGCTTAGGACAGAGTACTAACTATGGCTACACCTTC. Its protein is CASSLGQSTNYGYTF.

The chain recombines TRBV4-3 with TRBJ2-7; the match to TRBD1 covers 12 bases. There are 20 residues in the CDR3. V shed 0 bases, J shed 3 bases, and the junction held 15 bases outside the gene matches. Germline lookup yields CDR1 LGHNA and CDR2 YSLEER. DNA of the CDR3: TGCGCCAGCAGCCAAGACCAATCGCAATCCGGGACAGGGGGCGACTACGAGCAGTACTTC. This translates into CASSQDQSQSGTGGDYEQYF.

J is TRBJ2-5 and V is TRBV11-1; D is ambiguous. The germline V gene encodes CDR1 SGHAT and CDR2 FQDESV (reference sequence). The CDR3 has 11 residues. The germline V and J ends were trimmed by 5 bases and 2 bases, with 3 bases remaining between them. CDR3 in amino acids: CASSLQETQYF. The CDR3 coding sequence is TGTGCCAGCAGCCTACAAGAGACCCAGTACTTC.

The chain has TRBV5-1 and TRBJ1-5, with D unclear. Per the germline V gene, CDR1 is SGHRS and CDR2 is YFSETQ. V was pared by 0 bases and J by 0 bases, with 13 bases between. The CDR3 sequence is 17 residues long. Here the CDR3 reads CASSLDPLGNSNQPQHF. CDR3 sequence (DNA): TGCGCCAGCAGCTTGGACCCCCTCGGGAATAGCAATCAGCCCCAGCATTTT.

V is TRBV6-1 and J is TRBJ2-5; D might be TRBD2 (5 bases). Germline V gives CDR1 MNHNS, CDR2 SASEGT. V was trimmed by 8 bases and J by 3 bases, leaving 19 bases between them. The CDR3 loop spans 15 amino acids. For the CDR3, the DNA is TGTGCCAGCCACGCACAACTAGGGAGAGAAGAGACCCAGTACTTC. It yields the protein CASHAQLGREETQYF.

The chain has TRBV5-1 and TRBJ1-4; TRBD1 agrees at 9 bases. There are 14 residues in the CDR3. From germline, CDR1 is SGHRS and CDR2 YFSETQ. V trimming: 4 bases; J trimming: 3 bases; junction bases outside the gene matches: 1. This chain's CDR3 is CASSRTGANEKLFF. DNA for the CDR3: TGCGCCAGCAGCCGGACAGGGGCTAATGAAAAACTGTTTTTT.

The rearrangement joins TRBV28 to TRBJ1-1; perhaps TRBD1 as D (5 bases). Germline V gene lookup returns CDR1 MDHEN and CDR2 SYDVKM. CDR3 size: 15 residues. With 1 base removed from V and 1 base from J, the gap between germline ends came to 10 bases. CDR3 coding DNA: TGTGCCAGCAGTTTATTAGGGGAGGGGAACACTGAAGCTTTCTTT. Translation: CASSLLGEGNTEAFF. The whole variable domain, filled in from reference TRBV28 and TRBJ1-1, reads DVKVTQSSRYLVKRTGEKVFLECVQDMDHENMFWYRQDPGLGLRLIYFSYDVKMKEKGDIPEGYSVSREKKERFSLILESASTNQTSMYLCASSLLGEGNTEAFFGQGTRLTVV.

The CDR3 protein is CASSLAGTANSNQPQHF. The DNA for the CDR3 is TGTGCCAGCAGCTTAGCGGGGACAGCTAATAGCAATCAGCCCCAGCATTTT. The chain uses TRBV7-2 and TRBJ1-5; TRBD1 matches at 7 bases. V was pared by 0 bases and J by 0 bases, with 5 bases of the junction left unmatched. The CDR3 is 17 residues long. Germline assignment: CDR1 SGHTA and CDR2 FQGNSA.

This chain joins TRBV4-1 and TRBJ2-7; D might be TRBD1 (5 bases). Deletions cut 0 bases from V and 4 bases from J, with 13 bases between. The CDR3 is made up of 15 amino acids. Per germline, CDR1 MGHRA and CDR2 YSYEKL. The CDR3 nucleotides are TGCGCCAGCAGCCAAGATCAAGGGGTGGGTTACGAGCAGTACTTC. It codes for CASSQDQGVGYEQYF.

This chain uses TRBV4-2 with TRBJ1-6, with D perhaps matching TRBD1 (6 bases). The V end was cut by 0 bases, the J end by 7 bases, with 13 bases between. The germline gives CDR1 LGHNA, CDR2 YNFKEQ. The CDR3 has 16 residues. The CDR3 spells CASSQDEGDGNSPLHF. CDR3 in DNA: TGTGCCAGCAGCCAAGATGAGGGGGATGGGAATTCACCCCTCCACTTT.

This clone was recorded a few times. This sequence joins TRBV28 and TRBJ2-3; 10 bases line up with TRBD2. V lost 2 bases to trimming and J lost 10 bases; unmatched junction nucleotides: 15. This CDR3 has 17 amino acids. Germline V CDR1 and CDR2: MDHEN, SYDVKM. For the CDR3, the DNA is TGTGCCAGCAGTTTAGCTCTAGCGGGAGAAAGCGGGAGTGCGCAGTATTTT. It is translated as CASSLALAGESGSAQYF.

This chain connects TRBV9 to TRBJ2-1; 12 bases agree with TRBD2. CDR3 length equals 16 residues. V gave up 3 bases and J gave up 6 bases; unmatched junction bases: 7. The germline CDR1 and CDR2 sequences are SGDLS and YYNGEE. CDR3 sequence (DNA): TGTGCCAGCAGCGCTAGCGGGAGGGCCATGTTCAATGAGCAGTTCTTC. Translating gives CASSASGRAMFNEQFF.